The 2 T cell receptor beta chains listed next were all sequenced from one sample in a study of blood T cell repertoires in COVID-19. Profiled with immunoSEQ multiplex PCR; TCRdb holds only in-frame clones, not every one. The table includes over 90,000 clones, roughly 76% detected once. The sequenced sample was peripheral blood. The receptor source for this set is an elderly man with COVID-19, enrolled during active disease.

The chain combines TRBV5-4 with TRBJ1-2, with a weak D call TRBD1 (5 bases). This CDR3 is 13 amino acids long. V was trimmed by 0 bases and J by 4 bases, leaving 7 bases between them. Germline V gene data show CDR1 as SGHNT and CDR2 as YYREEE (reference sequence). CDR3 bases: TGTGCCAGCAGCTTGGCGGGGGTCTATGGCTACACCTTC. Its translation: CASSLAGVYGYTF. Using reference TRBV5-4 and TRBJ1-2 for the parts outside the CDR3, the full variable domain is ETGVTQSPTHLIKTRGQQVTLRCSSQSGHNTVSWYQQALGQGPQFIFQYYREEENGRGNFPPRFSGLQFPNYSSELNVNALELDDSALYLCASSLAGVYGYTFGSGTRLTVV.

V is TRBV7-2 and J is TRBJ2-1; D perhaps matches TRBD2 (6 bases). CDR1 is SGHTA, CDR2 FQGNSA, per germline. V was pared by 5 bases and J by 6 bases, with 20 bases between. The CDR3 contains 16 residues. In DNA form, the CDR3 reads TGTGCCAGCAGCCCCTTGGGGGGACTGGTTGGCAATGAGCAGTTCTTC. As protein: CASSPLGGLVGNEQFF.